The 13 T cell receptor beta chains listed next were all sequenced from one sample in a study of shared clonotypes between healthy human individuals. Profiling relied on immunoSEQ multiplex PCR, and the TCRdb table lists in-frame clones only, not all of them. The sample has hundreds of thousands of clones; around 77% are singletons. Sequences were obtained from PBMCs. These receptors originate from a middle-aged woman in good health. Some clones in this sample may be carry-over from other donors' samples.

This clone has only a few counts. The chain has TRBV4-3 and TRBJ1-2; tentative D call: TRBD1 (5 bases). V dropped 1 base and J dropped 4 bases, with 10 bases sitting between them. Germline V gives CDR1 LGHNA, CDR2 YSLEER. This CDR3 region has 14 residues. CDR3 in DNA: TGCGCCAGCAGCCAAGGATCAGGGATCTATGGCTACACCTTC. Its translation: CASSQGSGIYGYTF.

This chain connects TRBV4-1 to TRBJ2-6; D remains ambiguous. This CDR3 is built from 15 residues. The V end was cut by 4 bases, the J end by 2 bases, with 9 bases between. From germline, CDR1 is MGHRA and CDR2 YSYEKL. The CDR3 protein is CASSPDWAGANVLTF. CDR3 in DNA: TGCGCCAGCAGCCCCGACTGGGCTGGGGCCAACGTCCTGACTTTC.

The chain recombines TRBV5-4 with TRBJ2-5; D not resolved. Trimming pared 0 bases from V and 5 bases from J, leaving 8 bases between. Per the germline V gene, CDR1 is SGHNT and CDR2 is YYREEE (reference sequence). This CDR3 region has 13 residues. In nucleotides, the CDR3 is TGTGCCAGCAGCTTGGGACTTGTGGAGACCCAGTACTTC. It yields the protein CASSLGLVETQYF.

The gene calls are TRBV27 and TRBJ2-7; a possible D gene is TRBD1 (5 bases). Trimming took 6 bases from V and 4 from J, leaving 16 bases between them. Germline V gene lookup returns CDR1 MNHEY and CDR2 SMNVEV (reference sequence). This CDR3 contains 14 residues. The CDR3 nucleotides are TGTGCCAGCAGCCGCGGACAAGTTTTTTACGAGCAGTACTTC. This translates into CASSRGQVFYEQYF.

This clone was seen a single time. A far larger clone is only one base removed, so a read error is likely. Distinct nucleotide sequences in the sample also encode this CDR3. This chain uses TRBV29-1 with TRBJ2-7, with 9 bases aligning to TRBD1. CDR3 length: 15 amino acids. Trimming removed 3 bases from V and 3 bases from J; junction bases left unmatched: 9. Germline-derived CDR1 and CDR2 are SQVTM and ANQGSEA. The CDR3 nucleotides read TGCAGCGTTGAGGCAGGGACAGGGTCAAGCTACGAGCAGTACTTC. It codes for CSVEAGTGSSYEQYF.

The chain uses TRBV28 and TRBJ1-1, with TRBD1 matching 9 bases. This CDR3 has 14 residues. Per the germline V gene, CDR1 is MDHEN and CDR2 is SYDVKM. V dropped 4 bases and J dropped 4; count of bases not matched to a gene: 4. This CDR3 reads CASSWDRESTEAFF. The CDR3 nucleotides are TGTGCCAGCAGTTGGGACAGGGAGTCCACTGAAGCTTTCTTT.

The sample holds one count of this clone. This is likely an artifact of a read error, given a far larger clone one base away. The V gene is TRBV5-4, the J gene TRBJ2-7; possibly TRBD2 for D (7 bases). V was cut by 7 bases and J by 6 bases, with 23 bases left in between. The V gene's germline CDR1 is SGHNT and CDR2 YYREEE (reference sequence). The CDR3 consists of 15 residues. CDR3: CASGQGEGEYAEQYF. CDR3 DNA: TGTGCCAGCGGCCAAGGGGAGGGGGAATACGCCGAGCAGTACTTC.

This chain joins TRBV29-1 and TRBJ1-2; D possibly corresponds to TRBD1 (6 bases). Trimming took 4 bases from V and 5 from J, leaving 11 bases between them. This CDR3 spans 12 amino acids. The germline gives CDR1 SQVTM, CDR2 ANQGSEA. The CDR3 bases are TGCAGCGTTGTAGGTCAGGGGTATGGCTACACCTTC. Encoded protein: CSVVGQGYGYTF.

In this sample, this clone turned up a few times. A far larger clone is one nucleotide away, so this likely arose from a read error. The conserved phenylalanine or tryptophan normally closing the CDR3 is absent here, so this likely arose from a read error. The limits of the CDR3 on the DNA are not certain, so only TCRdb's listed CDR3 is given. V and J are TRBV21-1 and TRBJ1-1; TRBD1, the table's D call, was not compared with the DNA. TRBV21-1 is assigned pseudogene status. Counting both end residues, the CDR3 totals 13 amino acids. The CDR3 region is CASSKVDNTEAFS.

Points on this clone: A far more abundant clone sits one base away, making this likely a read error. The chain links TRBV7-2 to TRBJ1-4; 8 nucleotides agree with TRBD1. Germline V lookup: CDR1 SGHTA, CDR2 FQGNSA. The CDR3 loop spans 15 amino acids. V gave up 4 bases and J gave up 8 bases; unmatched junction bases: 9. The CDR3 DNA is TGTGCCAGCAGCTCCAGATCCGGACAGGGCGAAAAACTGTTTTTT. Amino acids: CASSSRSGQGEKLFF.

This clone was detected once. This chain uses TRBV2 with TRBJ2-5; 16 nucleotides line up with TRBD2. In germline, CDR1 is SNHLY, CDR2 FYNNEI. Losses at the gene ends were 6 bases for V and 5 bases for J; bases not matched to a gene: 9. This CDR3 is built from 17 residues. CDR3 residues: CASSPGTSGRALETQYF. The CDR3 DNA sequence: TGTGCCAGCAGCCCAGGGACTAGCGGGAGGGCCCTGGAGACCCAGTACTTC.

This clone appeared many times. The chain employs TRBV7-9 and TRBJ1-2; perhaps TRBD1 as D (5 bases). There are 13 residues in the CDR3. V was pared by 5 bases and J by 7 bases, with 14 bases between. Germline assignment: CDR1 SEHNR and CDR2 FQNEAQ (reference sequence). The CDR3 reads CASSAGKESGYTF. CDR3 DNA: TGTGCCAGCAGCGCAGGGAAGGAATCTGGCTACACCTTC.

This clone was detected only once. This chain connects TRBV10-3 to TRBJ2-3; D is unresolved. The CDR3 has 13 amino acids. V lost 8 bases and J lost 5, with 14 bases in between. CDR1 is ENHRY, CDR2 SYGVKD, per germline. The CDR3 protein is CAIAAREVDTQYF. CDR3 sequence (DNA): TGTGCCATCGCGGCGCGAGAGGTAGATACGCAGTATTTT.